One sample yielded the 24 T cell receptor beta chains listed below, sequenced in a study of shared clonotypes between healthy human individuals. Assay used: immunoSEQ multiplex PCR; TCRdb lists only in-frame clones, some missing. The table records approximately 590,000 clones, 95% to 96% of them present only once. CD45RO-negative cells were positively selected for CCR7, leaving out terminally differentiated effector memory CD45RA+ cells. The sequenced sample was naive CD8+ T cells sorted from blood. These TCRs come from a woman in her thirties in good health.

This chain links TRBV5-1 with TRBJ1-2, with TRBD1 identical over 9 bases. J gave up 6 bases and V 3 bases, and 12 bases lay outside the gene matches. This CDR3 contains 16 residues. Germline-derived CDR1 and CDR2 are SGHRS and YFSETQ. The CDR3 reads CASSSFSPGQGDGYTF. CDR3 DNA sequence: TGCGCCAGCAGCTCATTTTCACCGGGACAGGGCGATGGCTACACCTTC. Full variable domain (missing parts from reference TRBV5-1 and TRBJ1-2): KAGVTQTPRYLIKTRGQQVTLSCSPISGHRSVSWYQQTPGQGLQFLFEYFSETQRNKGNFPGRFSGRQFSNSRSEMNVSTLELGDSALYLCASSSFSPGQGDGYTFGSGTRLTVV.

The chain employs TRBV27 and TRBJ2-3; D is uncertain. The V gene lost 2 bases and the J gene lost 1 base, with 13 bases spanning the gap. The length of the CDR3 is 16 residues. Per germline, CDR1 MNHEY and CDR2 SMNVEV (reference sequence). CDR3 protein: CASSLIAALGTDTQYF. The CDR3 region has the DNA TGTGCCAGCAGTTTAATTGCGGCTTTGGGCACAGATACGCAGTATTTT.

The chain has TRBV11-3 and TRBJ2-1; tentative D call: TRBD2 (6 bases). Trimming removed 2 bases from V and 2 bases from J, with 10 bases in between. Germline V gene sequence: CDR1 SGHNT, CDR2 YENEEA. The CDR3 is 15 residues long. The CDR3 sequence: CASSLRSGPYNEQFF. In nucleotides, the CDR3 is TGTGCCAGCAGCTTACGTAGCGGTCCCTACAATGAGCAGTTCTTC.

V is TRBV7-9 and J is TRBJ2-7; 8 bases line up with TRBD2. V gave up 7 bases and J gave up 3 bases; unmatched junction bases: 11. The CDR3 is 15 amino acids. Germline CDR1 reads SEHNR; CDR2 reads FQNEAQ (reference sequence). The CDR3 DNA sequence: TGTGCCAGCAACATAGCGGGACCACAGGGCTACGAGCAGTACTTC. This translates into CASNIAGPQGYEQYF.

CDR3 coding DNA: TGTGCCAGCAGTTTCTCGACTAGCGGGAGCGATGAGCAGTTCTTC. This translates into CASSFSTSGSDEQFF. V gene TRBV6-5 combines with J gene TRBJ2-1, with TRBD2 identical over 12 bases. Trimming removed 4 bases from V and 8 bases from J; junction bases left unmatched: 6. The CDR3 has 15 amino acids. CDR1 and CDR2 from the germline V gene are MNHEY and SVGAGI.

DNA of the CDR3: TGTGCCAGCAGCATCCGACTAGCGGGGGGCACAGATACGCAGTATTTT. This translates into CASSIRLAGGTDTQYF. The rearrangement uses TRBV21-1 and TRBJ2-3; TRBD2, as called in the table, went unchecked against the DNA. TRBV21-1 is shown as a pseudogene. The CDR3 extends over 16 amino acids.

The CDR3 nucleotides are TGTGCCAGTAATACAGGGTCGGGAGGCAATCAGCCCCAGCATTTT. It is translated as CASNTGSGGNQPQHF. The V and J genes are TRBV19 and TRBJ1-5, with TRBD1 as a possible D gene (6 bases). Trimming shortened V by 7 bases and J by 2 bases, and 15 bases separated the two germline ends. The CDR3 runs to 15 residues. The germline V gene has CDR1 LNHDA and CDR2 SQIVND (reference sequence).

This chain uses TRBV7-3 with TRBJ1-1, with D uncertain. The V gene's germline CDR1 is SGHTA and CDR2 FQGTGA. V was shortened by 2 bases and J by 0 bases, with 7 bases between the two germline ends. This CDR3 region has 14 residues. CDR3: CASSLLVMNTEAFF. Here the CDR3 DNA reads TGTGCCAGCAGCTTACTGGTGATGAACACTGAAGCTTTCTTT.

The J gene is TRBJ2-1, the V gene TRBV10-3; D gene uncertain. The germline V gene has CDR1 ENHRY and CDR2 SYGVKD. The CDR3 has 13 amino acids. V lost 2 bases to trimming and J lost 4 bases, with 6 bases between them. The CDR3 region is CAISEGVYNEQFF. CDR3 in DNA: TGTGCCATCAGTGAGGGGGTTTACAATGAGCAGTTCTTC.

The chain couples TRBV19 to TRBJ2-1, with D hard to call. Germline CDR1 reads LNHDA; CDR2 reads SQIVND (reference sequence). Deletions cut 7 bases from V and 0 bases from J, with 7 bases between. This CDR3 has 13 amino acids. The CDR3 nucleotides are TGTGCCAGTACACCCGACTCCTACAATGAGCAGTTCTTC. Translation: CASTPDSYNEQFF.

The CDR3 reads CASSSWRQGNTEAFF. Written as DNA, the CDR3 is TGTGCCAGCAGCTCCTGGAGACAGGGGAACACTGAAGCTTTCTTT. This chain uses TRBV25-1 with TRBJ1-1; 7 bases are a match to TRBD1. CDR3 length: 15 amino acids. V was clipped by 6 bases and J by 1 base; unmatched bases: 8. In germline, CDR1 is MGHDK, CDR2 SYGVNS.

The rearrangement joins TRBV7-9 to TRBJ2-7; D possibly uses TRBD1 or TRBD2 (5 bases each). CDR3 length equals 17 residues. Trimming took off 1 base at V and 2 bases at J, with 18 bases between the two ends. Germline V gene sequence: CDR1 SEHNR, CDR2 FQNEAQ (reference sequence). The CDR3 spells CASSLDAPGPEAYEQYF. Written as DNA, the CDR3 is TGTGCCAGCAGCTTAGATGCGCCGGGGCCGGAAGCCTACGAGCAGTACTTC.

V gene TRBV7-9 combines with J gene TRBJ2-1; D remains unclear. Trimming took 4 bases from V and 6 from J, leaving 13 bases between them. CDR3 length equals 14 residues. Germline V lookup: CDR1 SEHNR, CDR2 FQNEAQ (reference sequence). The CDR3 DNA sequence: TGTGCCAGCAGCTACCCCTCCTATGCCAATGAGCAGTTCTTC. This encodes CASSYPSYANEQFF.

The genes are TRBV5-1 and TRBJ2-7, with D maybe TRBD1 (6 bases). The CDR3 is 13 amino acids. Per the germline V gene, CDR1 is SGHRS and CDR2 is YFSETQ. V was trimmed by 2 bases and J by 2 bases, leaving 8 bases between them. In DNA form, the CDR3 reads TGCGCCAGCAGCTTACAGGGAACCTACGAGCAGTACTTC. Translation gives CASSLQGTYEQYF.

The genes are TRBV27 and TRBJ2-2, with 11 positions matching TRBD2. The CDR3 is made up of 16 amino acids. The trim removed 8 bases at V and 1 base at J, leaving 6 bases unmatched. Per the germline V gene, CDR1 is MNHEY and CDR2 is SMNVEV (reference sequence). CDR3 residues: CASGTGTSGNTGELFF. Written as DNA, the CDR3 is TGTGCCAGCGGGACGGGGACTAGCGGGAACACCGGGGAGCTGTTTTTT.

The chain is built from TRBV2 and TRBJ2-7; 13 bases map to TRBD2. V was clipped by 6 bases and J by 2 bases; unmatched bases: 4. The CDR3 sequence is 15 residues long. The germline CDR1 and CDR2 sequences are SNHLY and FYNNEI. The CDR3 bases are TGTGCCAGCAGCGGGACTAGCGGGAAGACCTACGAGCAGTACTTC. This translates into CASSGTSGKTYEQYF.

The V call is TRBV28, the J call TRBJ1-1, with D possibly TRBD1 on 6 matching bases. The CDR3 is 16 residues long. Trimming removed 4 bases from V and 4 bases from J, with 19 bases in between. Germline assignment: CDR1 MDHEN and CDR2 SYDVKM. The CDR3 loop is CASSYPLQGIGTEAFF. Written as DNA, the CDR3 is TGTGCCAGCAGTTATCCCCTCCAGGGGATCGGCACTGAAGCTTTCTTT.

The V gene is TRBV19, the J gene TRBJ1-4, with TRBD1 identical over 8 bases. Looked up from germline, CDR1 is LNHDA and CDR2 is SQIVND (reference sequence). Trimming removed 9 bases from V and 6 bases from J; junction bases left unmatched: 3. The CDR3 consists of 12 residues. CDR3 loop: CASGQGDEKLFF. The CDR3 nucleotides are TGTGCCAGCGGACAGGGTGATGAAAAACTGTTTTTT. Variable domain in full (rest from reference TRBV19 and TRBJ1-4): DGGITQSPKYLFRKEGQNVTLSCEQNLNHDAMYWYRQDPGQGLRLIYYSQIVNDFQKGDIAEGYSVSREKKESFPLTVTSAQKNPTAFYLCASGQGDEKLFFGSGTQLSVL.

For this clone: This sample includes further DNA sequences coding for the same CDR3. This sequence joins TRBV4-1 and TRBJ2-1, with D perhaps matching TRBD2 (6 bases). Germline lookup yields CDR1 MGHRA and CDR2 YSYEKL. Trimming took 3 bases from V and 4 from J, leaving 10 bases between them. The CDR3 loop spans 14 amino acids. CDR3 DNA: TGCGCCAGCAGCCAGGGGGGAAGTTACAATGAGCAGTTCTTC. This gives the protein CASSQGGSYNEQFF.

The CDR3 DNA reads as TGCGCCAGCAGCCCCGTCCCCTTTACGGGGACCCAGTACTTC. Amino acids: CASSPVPFTGTQYF. The chain links TRBV4-1 to TRBJ2-5; D gene ambiguous. Germline V gives CDR1 MGHRA, CDR2 YSYEKL. The CDR3 runs 14 residues. The V and J ends lost 4 bases and 7 bases respectively, with 16 bases between them.

CDR3 coding DNA: TGTGCCAGTACAAAATCGCCATTCATTACTGGGGCCAACGTCCTGACTTTC. Its protein product is CASTKSPFITGANVLTF. V is TRBV19 and J is TRBJ2-6, with unresolved D. V lost 7 bases to trimming and J lost 2 bases, with 18 bases between them. Looked up from germline, CDR1 is LNHDA and CDR2 is SQIVND (reference sequence). CDR3 size: 17 residues. Variable domain in full (rest from reference TRBV19 and TRBJ2-6): DGGITQSPKYLFRKEGQNVTLSCEQNLNHDAMYWYRQDPGQGLRLIYYSQIVNDFQKGDIAEGYSVSREKKESFPLTVTSAQKNPTAFYLCASTKSPFITGANVLTFGAGSRLTVL.

This chain links TRBV15 with TRBJ2-7, with TRBD2 matching 7 bases. The CDR3 is made up of 15 amino acids. Germline V CDR1 and CDR2: LNHNV, YYDKDF (reference sequence). V shed 4 bases and J 5 bases; nucleotides not matched to a gene: 11. The CDR3 nucleotides are TGTGCCACCAGCATCTCAGGACTAGGGCTCCACGAGCAGTACTTC. Encoded protein: CATSISGLGLHEQYF.

This chain uses TRBV5-6 with TRBJ2-7, with TRBD1 identical over 12 bases. The CDR3 is 17 residues long. V lost 4 bases and J lost 5; bases outside the gene matches: 13. Germline CDR1 is SGHDT and CDR2 is YYEEEE. CDR3 region: CASSQTPGQGARNEQYF. CDR3 sequence (DNA): TGTGCCAGCAGCCAAACGCCGGGACAGGGGGCTCGGAACGAGCAGTACTTC.

The chain carries TRBV7-9 and TRBJ2-5, with D uncertain. V lost 5 bases to trimming and J lost 2 bases, with 12 bases between them. This CDR3 is 14 amino acids long. Looked up from germline, CDR1 is SEHNR and CDR2 is FQNEAQ (reference sequence). CDR3 sequence: CASSLTLGQETQYF. Here the CDR3 DNA reads TGTGCCAGCAGCCTGACCCTAGGTCAAGAGACCCAGTACTTC.